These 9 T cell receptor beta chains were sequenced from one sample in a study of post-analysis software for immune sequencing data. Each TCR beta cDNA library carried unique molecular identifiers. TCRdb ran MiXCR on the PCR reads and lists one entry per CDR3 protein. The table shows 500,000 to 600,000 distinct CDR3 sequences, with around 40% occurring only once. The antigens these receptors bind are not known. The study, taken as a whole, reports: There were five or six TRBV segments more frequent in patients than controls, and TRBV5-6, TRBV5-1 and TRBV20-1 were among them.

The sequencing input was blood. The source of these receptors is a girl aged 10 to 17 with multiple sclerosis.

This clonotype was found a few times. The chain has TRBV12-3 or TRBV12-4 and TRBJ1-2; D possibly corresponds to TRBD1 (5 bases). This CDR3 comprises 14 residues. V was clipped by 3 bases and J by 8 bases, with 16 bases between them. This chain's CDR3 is CASSFKRQGGGYTF. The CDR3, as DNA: TGTGCCAGCAGTTTTAAAAGGCAGGGCGGGGGCTACACCTTC.

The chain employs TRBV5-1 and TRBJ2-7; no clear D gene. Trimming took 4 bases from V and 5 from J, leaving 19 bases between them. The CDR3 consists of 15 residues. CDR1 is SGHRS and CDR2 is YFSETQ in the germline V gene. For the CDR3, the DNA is TGCGCCAGCAGCCGCCCGGGCCCTCTTACCCACGAGCAGTACTTC. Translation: CASSRPGPLTHEQYF.

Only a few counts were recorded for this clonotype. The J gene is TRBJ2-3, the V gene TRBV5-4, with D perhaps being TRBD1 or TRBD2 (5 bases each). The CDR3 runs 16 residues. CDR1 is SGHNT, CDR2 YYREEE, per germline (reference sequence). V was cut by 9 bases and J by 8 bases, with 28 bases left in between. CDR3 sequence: CATPAPTRGTEGTQYF. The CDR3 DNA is TGTGCCACCCCTGCCCCGACGAGGGGTACTGAGGGTACGCAGTATTTT.

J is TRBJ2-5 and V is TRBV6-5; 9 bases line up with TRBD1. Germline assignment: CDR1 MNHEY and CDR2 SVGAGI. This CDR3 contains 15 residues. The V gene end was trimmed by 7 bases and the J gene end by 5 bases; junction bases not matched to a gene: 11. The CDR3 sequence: CASISPGQGRETQYF. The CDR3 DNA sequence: TGTGCCAGCATCTCACCGGGACAGGGTCGGGAGACCCAGTACTTC.

As DNA, the CDR3 is TGTGCCAGCAGCCCGACCTTCGGCTCACCCCTCCACTTT. This gives the protein CASSPTFGSPLHF. J is TRBJ1-6 and V is TRBV12-3 or TRBV12-4; D is undetermined. The CDR3 extends over 13 amino acids. V gave up 6 bases and J gave up 10 bases, with 13 bases separating them.

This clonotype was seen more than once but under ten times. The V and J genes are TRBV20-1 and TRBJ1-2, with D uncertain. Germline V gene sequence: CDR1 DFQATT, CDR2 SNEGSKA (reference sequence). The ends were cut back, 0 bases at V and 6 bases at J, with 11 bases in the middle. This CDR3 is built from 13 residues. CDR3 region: CSARDRGGHGYTF. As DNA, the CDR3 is TGCAGTGCTAGAGATCGCGGAGGGCATGGCTACACCTTC.

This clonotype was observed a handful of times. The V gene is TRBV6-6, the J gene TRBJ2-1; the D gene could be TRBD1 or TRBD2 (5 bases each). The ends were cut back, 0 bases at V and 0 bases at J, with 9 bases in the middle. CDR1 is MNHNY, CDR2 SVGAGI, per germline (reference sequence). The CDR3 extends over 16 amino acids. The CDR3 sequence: CASSYSGRSSYNEQFF. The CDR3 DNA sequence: TGTGCCAGCAGTTACTCGGGACGGAGCTCCTACAATGAGCAGTTCTTC.

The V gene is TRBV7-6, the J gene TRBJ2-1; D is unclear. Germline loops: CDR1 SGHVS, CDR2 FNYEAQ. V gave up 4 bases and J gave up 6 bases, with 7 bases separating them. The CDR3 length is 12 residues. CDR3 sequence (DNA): TGTGCCAGCAGCTCGCAGGCCAATGAGCAGTTCTTC. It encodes CASSSQANEQFF.

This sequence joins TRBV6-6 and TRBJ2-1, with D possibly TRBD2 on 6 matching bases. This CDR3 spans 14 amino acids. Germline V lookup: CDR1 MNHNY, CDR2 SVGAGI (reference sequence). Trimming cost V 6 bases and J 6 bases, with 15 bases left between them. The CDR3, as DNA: TGTGCCAGCAGCCTGACTAGTGAGGCCAATGAGCAGTTCTTC. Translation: CASSLTSEANEQFF.